Following are 18 T cell receptor beta chains from one sample sequenced in a study of blood T cell repertoires in COVID-19. The repertoire was sequenced with immunoSEQ multiplex PCR; TCRdb's copy has only in-frame clones and lacks some. The profile shows around 190,000 clones, 85% to 90% of them singletons. The sequenced sample consisted of peripheral blood. These receptors came from an older man with active or convalescent COVID-19.

The CDR3 loop reads CASSGRQGNPYEQYF. The DNA of the CDR3 is TGTGCCAGCAGCGGGAGACAGGGAAACCCCTACGAGCAGTACTTC. The chain combines TRBV28 with TRBJ2-7; D perhaps matches TRBD1 (7 bases). The germline gives CDR1 MDHEN, CDR2 SYDVKM. This CDR3 region has 15 residues. V lost 6 bases and J 2 bases, leaving 17 bases between the germline ends.

The gene calls are TRBV4-1 and TRBJ1-5, with a weak D call TRBD1 (6 bases). The germline V and J ends were trimmed by 0 bases and 7 bases, with 10 bases remaining between them. CDR1 and CDR2 (germline): MGHRA, YSYEKL. This CDR3 contains 14 residues. The CDR3 here is CASSQEGARQPQHF. DNA of the CDR3: TGCGCCAGCAGCCAAGAGGGGGCAAGACAGCCCCAGCATTTT.

This chain connects TRBV11-2 to TRBJ2-2, with D perhaps matching TRBD1 (5 bases). The CDR3 has 15 amino acids. CDR1 is SGHAT and CDR2 is FQNNGV in the germline V gene. The V end was cut by 4 bases, the J end by 2 bases, with 11 bases between. This CDR3 reads CASSSRAFNTGELFF. The CDR3 DNA reads as TGTGCCAGCAGCTCCAGGGCTTTTAACACCGGGGAGCTGTTTTTT.

The chain joins TRBV27 to TRBJ2-7, with 7 bases fitting TRBD2. Germline V CDR1 and CDR2: MNHEY, SMNVEV (reference sequence). The CDR3 consists of 11 residues. The V gene end was trimmed by 5 bases and the J gene end by 7 bases; junction bases not matched to a gene: 2. The CDR3 sequence is CASSGRGEQYF. CDR3 DNA sequence: TGTGCCAGCAGTGGGAGGGGAGAGCAGTACTTC.

The rearrangement links TRBV5-1 to TRBJ1-1; D is perhaps TRBD1 (5 bases). Trimming removed 3 bases at V and 5 bases at J, with 11 bases between. CDR3 length: 13 amino acids. Looked up from germline, CDR1 is SGHRS and CDR2 is YFSETQ. This CDR3 is CASSSTGVTEAFF. The CDR3 DNA sequence: TGCGCCAGCAGCTCCACGGGGGTAACTGAAGCTTTCTTT.

The chain links TRBV28 to TRBJ1-1; tentatively, D is TRBD1 (5 bases). V shed 5 bases and J shed 6 bases, with 13 bases lying between them. The CDR3 has 13 residues. Germline V gene sequence: CDR1 MDHEN, CDR2 SYDVKM. Here the CDR3 reads CASSRGGEAEAFF. DNA of the CDR3: TGTGCCAGCAGTCGGGGCGGGGAAGCTGAAGCTTTCTTT.

J is TRBJ1-6 and V is TRBV6-2 or TRBV6-3, with 7 bases identical to TRBD1. J was trimmed by 5 bases and V by 6 bases; bases with no gene match: 13. There are 17 residues in the CDR3. CDR1 and CDR2 from the germline V gene are MNHEY and SVGEGT. The CDR3 reads CASSEFPPGQNNSPLHF. The CDR3 DNA is TGTGCCAGCAGCGAGTTCCCTCCGGGACAGAATAATTCACCCCTCCACTTT.

This sequence joins TRBV5-8 and TRBJ1-1, with D possibly being TRBD1 (6 bases). The CDR3 sequence is 12 residues long. Trimming left V 4 bases short and J 7 bases short, with 11 bases between. Germline CDR1 is SGHTS and CDR2 is YDEGEE. This chain's CDR3 is CASSRNRVEAFF. CDR3 nucleotides: TGTGCCAGCAGCAGAAACAGGGTTGAAGCTTTCTTT.

V is TRBV7-3 and J is TRBJ2-5; 8 bases match TRBD1. V gave up 5 bases and J gave up 1 base; unmatched junction bases: 6. The CDR3 sequence is 15 residues long. Germline-derived CDR1 and CDR2 are SGHTA and FQGTGA. CDR3 DNA sequence: TGTGCCAGCAGCCCGGCTGACAGGGGCCAAGAGACCCAGTACTTC. Translating it yields CASSPADRGQETQYF.

The chain couples TRBV9 to TRBJ1-3, with D hard to call. This CDR3 is 16 amino acids long. The V and J ends lost 4 bases and 4 bases respectively, with 18 bases between them. Per the germline V gene, CDR1 is SGDLS and CDR2 is YYNGEE. CDR3 amino acids: CASSKSSGYMGNTIYF. Here the CDR3 DNA reads TGTGCCAGCAGCAAGTCCTCCGGGTACATGGGAAACACCATATATTTT.

The chain uses TRBV10-3 and TRBJ1-5, with D perhaps matching TRBD1 (6 bases). V was cut by 4 bases and J by 2 bases, with 18 bases left in between. Germline V gene lookup returns CDR1 ENHRY and CDR2 SYGVKD. The CDR3 is 17 amino acids. CDR3 protein: CAISGGPIPGGNQPQHF. The CDR3 region has the DNA TGTGCCATCAGTGGGGGGCCAATCCCCGGCGGCAATCAGCCCCAGCATTTT.

The chain employs TRBV6-5 and TRBJ1-1; D is possibly TRBD1 (5 bases). Trimming removed 4 bases at V and 3 bases at J, with 12 bases between. Germline CDR1 is MNHEY and CDR2 is SVGAGI. This CDR3 contains 14 residues. The DNA of the CDR3 is TGTGCCAGCAGTTCCAGACAGACCGACACTGAAGCTTTCTTT. It specifies CASSSRQTDTEAFF.

The rearrangement joins TRBV19 to TRBJ1-2; weak D call: TRBD1 (5 bases). The V end was cut by 6 bases, the J end by 3 bases, with 14 bases between. Germline V lookup: CDR1 LNHDA, CDR2 SQIVND (reference sequence). This CDR3 region has 14 residues. CDR3 residues: CASSPPAGYYGYTF. Here the CDR3 DNA reads TGTGCCAGTAGCCCTCCCGCAGGGTACTATGGCTACACCTTC.

This clone appeared a single time. This sequence joins TRBV5-1 and TRBJ2-3; 16 nucleotides agree with TRBD2. Germline V gene lookup returns CDR1 SGHRS and CDR2 YFSETQ. V was clipped by 4 bases and J by 6 bases; unmatched bases: 5. The CDR3 is 16 residues long. The CDR3 bases are TGCGCCAGCAGCATGGGACTAGCGGGAGGGCCCGATACGCAGTATTTT. As protein: CASSMGLAGGPDTQYF.

This clone was observed a handful of times. This chain connects TRBV3-1 (or the pseudogene TRBV3-2) to TRBJ1-2; unclear D gene. The CDR3 spans 14 residues. The germline V gene has CDR1 LGHDT and CDR2 YNNKEL (reference sequence). V shed 1 base and J shed 4 bases, with 10 bases lying between them. In DNA form, the CDR3 reads TGTGCCAGCAGCCAAGTGTCTGGGAGCTATGGCTACACCTTC. Its translation is CASSQVSGSYGYTF.

V usage is TRBV10-3 and J usage is TRBJ1-5; a possible D gene is TRBD1 (6 bases). Looked up from germline, CDR1 is ENHRY and CDR2 is SYGVKD. V was pared by 5 bases and J by 3 bases, with 11 bases between. The CDR3 totals 14 residues. The CDR3 loop reads CAISRTESNQPQHF. In DNA form, the CDR3 reads TGTGCCATCAGTCGGACAGAGTCCAATCAGCCCCAGCATTTT.

The chain has TRBV28 and TRBJ2-2; tentative D call: TRBD2 (5 bases). The length of the CDR3 is 16 residues. Germline assignment: CDR1 MDHEN and CDR2 SYDVKM. Trimming cost V 2 bases and J 3 bases, with 13 bases left between them. The CDR3 DNA sequence: TGTGCCAGCAGTTTACTAGCCCGCCAAGACACCGGGGAGCTGTTTTTT. This gives the protein CASSLLARQDTGELFF.

The V gene is TRBV12-3 or TRBV12-4, the J gene TRBJ1-2, with D possibly TRBD1 on 5 matching bases. This CDR3 region has 13 residues. The V and J ends lost 6 bases and 2 bases respectively, with 10 bases between them. In DNA, the CDR3 is TGTGCCAGCAGGGAACAGGAAAACTATGGCTACACCTTC. It specifies CASREQENYGYTF.